These T cell receptor beta chains were read from a single sample in a study of T cells in localized non-small cell lung cancer. Libraries were prepared by immunoSEQ multiplex PCR; TCRdb keeps only in-frame clonotypes and omits some of them. The table lists approximately 1,800 clones, around 21% of them singletons. Sequenced material: lung tumor tissue, taken before any cancer treatment. The receptors originated from a male donor older than 55 with stage I lung adenocarcinoma. The CDR3 runs from the conserved cysteine through the conserved F or W. The D gene is left open where the match is weak. Not all rows give a size; the values are once, few, many and, for expanded clones, a class.

J,size,V,D,DNA,CDR3
TRBJ2-5,few,TRBV11-3,NA,TGTGCTAGCAGCTTACAAGGCGCTAGCCAAGAGACCCAGTACTTC,CASSLQGASQETQYF
TRBJ1-2,NA,TRBV25-1,TRBD1,TGTGCCAGCAGTTTAACAGGGGAAGGCTATGGCTACACCTTC,CASSLTGEGYGYTF
TRBJ1-1,NA,TRBV18,NA,TGTGCCAGCTCAGGCTCCTATCTGACTGAAGCTTTCTTT,CASSGSYLTEAFF
TRBJ1-5,NA,TRBV10-1,NA,TGCGCCAGCAGGAGGTGGGGGCATCAGCCCCAGCATTTT,CASRRWGHQPQHF
TRBJ2-3,few,TRBV6-8,TRBD1,TGTGCCAGCAGCCCGAACAGGGGACGCCCCACAGATACGCAGTATTTT,CASSPNRGRPTDTQYF
TRBJ2-7,NA,TRBV14,NA,TGTGCCAGCGGGAGGGACAGCTACGAGCAGTACTTC,CASGRDSYEQYF
TRBJ2-1,NA,TRBV30,NA,TGTGCCTGGAGGCTAGCGCCGTCCTACAATGAGCAGTTCTTC,CAWRLAPSYNEQFF
TRBJ2-1,large,TRBV30,NA,TGTGCCTGGAGTAATGGATATGAGCAGTTCTTC,CAWSNGYEQFF
TRBJ2-7,few,TRBV11-3,NA,TGTGCCAGCAGCCCGGACCGGGACCAGCTCGACGAGCAGTACTTC,CASSPDRDQLDEQYF
TRBJ2-6,NA,TRBV11-3,NA,TGTGCCAGCAGCCGCAGGGGCTCTGGGGCCAACGTCCTGACTTTC,CASSRRGSGANVLTF
TRBJ1-5,NA,TRBV19,NA,TGTGCCAGTTCGGGGGGGGTCTGGAATCAGCCCCAGCATTTT,CASSGGVWNQPQHF
TRBJ1-6,medium-sized,TRBV11-3,NA,TGTGCCAGCAGCTTAGTTCCGGGAGGTAATTCACCCCTCCACTTT,CASSLVPGGNSPLHF
TRBJ1-4,NA,TRBV19,TRBD1,TGTGCCACTCGGGACAGGGAGGTGTTCGGAACTAATGAAAAACTGTTTTTT,CATRDREVFGTNEKLFF
TRBJ1-2,NA,TRBV15,NA,TGTGCCACCAGCAGGGCCGCGGGGTTGGGAGGAGGAGGCTACACCTTC,CATSRAAGLGGGGYTF
TRBJ1-2,few,TRBV28,NA,TGTGCCAGCAGTTTGGTGTGGGCCAACTATGGCTACACCTTC,CASSLVWANYGYTF
TRBJ1-3,medium-sized,TRBV9,NA,TGTGCCAGCAGCCGACAGAACTCTGGAAACACCATATATTTT,CASSRQNSGNTIYF
TRBJ2-3,NA,TRBV28,TRBD1,TGTGCCAGCAGAAGGGAAGGGACAGGGGGCACAGATACGCAGTATTTT,CASRREGTGGTDTQYF
TRBJ1-5,NA,TRBV6-1,NA,TGTGCCAGCAGTGAAGGTTGGGTTGGACAGCCCCAGCATTTT,CASSEGWVGQPQHF
TRBJ1-6,medium-sized,TRBV11-3,TRBD1,TGTGCCAGCAGCTTGGGGGGTACAAGACCAGGGGGAAATTCACCCCTCCACTTT,CASSLGGTRPGGNSPLHF
TRBJ1-1,NA,TRBV23-1,NA,TGCGCCAGCAGCTTAGGAGGGAACACTGAAGCTTTCTTT,CASSLGGNTEAFF
TRBJ2-5,NA,TRBV9,NA,TGTGCCAGCAGTCCGGACAGCGGAGAGACCCAGTACTTC,CASSPDSGETQYF
TRBJ2-1,NA,TRBV9,NA,TGTGCCAGCAGCGTAGTTCAACAGGGAAACGGGGATGAGCAGTTCTTC,CASSVVQQGNGDEQFF
TRBJ1-3,NA,TRBV18,NA,TGTGCCAGCTCATCAGGACAGCTAAGAAACACCATATATTTT,CASSSGQLRNTIYF